One and the same sample provided the 18 T cell receptor beta chains below, sequenced in a study of cytomegalovirus exposure and HLA in healthy donors. 60 Vbeta and 13 Jbeta primers were used in PCR. Profiled with immunoSEQ multiplex PCR; TCRdb holds only in-frame clones, not every one. The sample includes approximately 240,000 clones, about 80% of them seen just once. The specimen was PBMCs. The source of these receptors is a woman aged 35 to 49 in good health and CMV-seronegative.

J is TRBJ2-2 and V is TRBV5-1; D may be TRBD2 (5 bases). Germline V gives CDR1 SGHRS, CDR2 YFSETQ. The CDR3 contains 17 residues. Trimming shortened V by 0 bases and J by 2 bases, and 14 bases separated the two germline ends. The CDR3 spells CASSLARGLFNTGELFF. The DNA of the CDR3 is TGCGCCAGCAGCTTGGCCCGGGGTCTCTTTAACACCGGGGAGCTGTTTTTT.

The genes are TRBV5-4 and TRBJ1-3, with D possibly matching TRBD1 (5 bases). Trimming removed 1 base at V and 2 bases at J, with 7 bases between. Germline lookup yields CDR1 SGHNT and CDR2 YYREEE (reference sequence). The CDR3 length is 14 residues. The CDR3 nucleotides read TGTGCCAGCAGCTTGCTAGGGGCTGGAAACACCATATATTTT. Encoded protein: CASSLLGAGNTIYF.

The V call is TRBV6-5, the J call TRBJ1-1; tentative D call: TRBD1 (6 bases). The CDR3 covers 15 residues. The V end was cut by 6 bases, the J end by 1 base, with 15 bases between. Germline lookup yields CDR1 MNHEY and CDR2 SVGAGI. CDR3 nucleotide sequence: TGTGCCAGCAGGAGAGACTTAGGGGGGAACACTGAAGCTTTCTTT. It codes for CASRRDLGGNTEAFF.

The chain recombines TRBV28 with TRBJ2-6; D gene ambiguous. CDR1 MDHEN and CDR2 SYDVKM come from the germline V gene. The CDR3 sequence is 16 residues long. Between the trimmed V and J ends, which lost 7 bases and 2 bases, there was a span of 15 bases. This CDR3 is CASTPRGTPGANVLTF. CDR3 in DNA: TGTGCCAGCACCCCTCGCGGAACCCCTGGGGCCAACGTCCTGACTTTC.

V usage is TRBV4-3 and J usage is TRBJ2-1, with D possibly matching TRBD2 (6 bases). CDR1 is LGHNA, CDR2 YSLEER, per germline. With 0 bases removed from V and 5 bases from J, the gap between germline ends came to 14 bases. The CDR3 loop spans 16 amino acids. The CDR3 nucleotides are TGCGCCAGCAGCCAAGATCGTCTAGCGCCGAACAATGAGCAGTTCTTC. Its translation: CASSQDRLAPNNEQFF.

The chain employs TRBV30 and TRBJ1-5, with 7 bases fitting TRBD1. Trimming removed 1 base from V and 6 bases from J; junction bases left unmatched: 3. The CDR3 runs 13 residues. Germline CDR1 GTSNPN, CDR2 SVGIG (reference sequence). CDR3 protein: CAWSGQGFQPQHF. The DNA of the CDR3 is TGTGCCTGGAGTGGACAGGGTTTTCAGCCCCAGCATTTT.

V and J are TRBV6-1 and TRBJ2-7; TRBD1 is a possible D gene (6 bases). V was shortened by 7 bases and J by 5 bases, with 9 bases between the two germline ends. The CDR3 is made up of 11 amino acids. Germline CDR1 and CDR2: MNHNS and SASEGT. This chain's CDR3 is CASIRGNEQYF. DNA of the CDR3: TGTGCCAGCATCAGGGGTAACGAGCAGTACTTC.

This sequence joins TRBV18 and TRBJ1-2, with a possible D match to TRBD1 (6 bases). The CDR3 is made up of 13 amino acids. Germline CDR1 and CDR2: KGHSH and LQKENI. With 1 base removed from V and 6 bases from J, the gap between germline ends came to 9 bases. The chain's CDR3 is CASSPLDSNGYTF. Here the CDR3 DNA reads TGTGCCAGCTCACCACTGGACAGTAATGGCTACACCTTC.

J is TRBJ1-4 and V is TRBV4-3; D is ambiguous. The CDR3 extends over 14 amino acids. Germline V gene lookup returns CDR1 LGHNA and CDR2 YSLEER. V lost 1 base to trimming and J lost 4 bases, with 7 bases between them. CDR3 nucleotide sequence: TGCGCCAGCAGCCAAGCGGAGGATAATGAAAAACTGTTTTTT. Its protein product is CASSQAEDNEKLFF.

CDR3 DNA: TGTGCCAGCAGCAGCTACAGGGGAGGTGGGACTGAAGCTTTCTTT. Translating gives CASSSYRGGGTEAFF. The chain combines TRBV9 with TRBJ1-1, with TRBD1 matching 7 bases. With 4 bases clipped from V and 5 bases from J, the junction kept 11 bases outside the gene matches. This CDR3 region has 15 residues. The germline CDR1 and CDR2 sequences are SGDLS and YYNGEE.

Only a few counts were recorded for this clone. The CDR3 protein is CARDRANSPLHF. The CDR3 bases are TGTGCCAGGGACAGGGCCAATTCACCCCTCCACTTT. The chain joins TRBV7-9 to TRBJ1-6, with 8 bases fitting TRBD1. CDR3 length equals 12 residues. The junction had 2 bases not matched to a gene; V was cut back by 9 bases and J by 7 bases. The V gene's germline CDR1 is SEHNR and CDR2 FQNEAQ (reference sequence). The full variable domain, rest sourced from reference TRBV7-9 and TRBJ1-6, is DTGVSQNPRHKITKRGQNVTFRCDPISEHNRLYWYRQTLGQGPEFLTYFQNEAQLEKSRLLSDRFSAERPKGSFSTLEIQRTEQGDSAMYLCARDRANSPLHFGNGTRLTVT.

The chain couples TRBV5-1 to TRBJ2-2, with 7 bases fitting TRBD1. The germline gives CDR1 SGHRS, CDR2 YFSETQ. The CDR3 contains 13 residues. Unmatched junction bases numbered 3, after V lost 6 bases and J lost 4 bases. The chain's CDR3 is CASTTGTTGELFF. For the CDR3, the DNA is TGCGCCAGCACGACAGGGACCACCGGGGAGCTGTTTTTT.

V is TRBV7-8 and J is TRBJ2-3; tentatively, D is TRBD2 (6 bases). Germline V gene data show CDR1 as SGHVS and CDR2 as FQNEAQ. Trimming shortened V by 0 bases and J by 5 bases, and 9 bases separated the two germline ends. CDR3 length: 14 residues. In nucleotides, the CDR3 is TGTGCCAGCAGCTTAGCCGGAGGGTTAGATACGCAGTATTTT. This gives the protein CASSLAGGLDTQYF.

The chain couples TRBV10-3 to TRBJ1-6, with 8 bases that match TRBD1. Germline V CDR1 and CDR2: ENHRY, SYGVKD. The V gene end was trimmed by 0 bases and the J gene end by 9 bases; junction bases not matched to a gene: 4. There are 15 residues in the CDR3. The CDR3 DNA sequence: TGTGCCATCAGTGAGTCGGCAGGGGGCGGTTCACCCCTCCACTTT. It translates to CAISESAGGGSPLHF.

The V and J genes are TRBV29-1 and TRBJ2-3, with 8 bases lining up with TRBD1. V was pared by 8 bases and J by 4 bases, with 5 bases of the junction left unmatched. The CDR3 length is 12 residues. Germline CDR1 SQVTM, CDR2 ANQGSEA. The DNA of the CDR3 is TGCAGCATTCGACAGGGGTCAGATACGCAGTATTTT. Amino acid sequence: CSIRQGSDTQYF.

The chain carries TRBV15 and TRBJ2-5; no reliable D call. V was cut by 0 bases and J by 2 bases, with 10 bases left in between. This CDR3 has 15 residues. CDR1 is LNHNV and CDR2 is YYDKDF in the germline V gene (reference sequence). The CDR3 DNA reads as TGTGCCACCAGCAGAGATCCTGGCATTCAAGAGACCCAGTACTTC. This sequence encodes CATSRDPGIQETQYF.

V usage is TRBV6-4 and J usage is TRBJ1-1; 8 bases are shared with TRBD1. From germline, CDR1 is MRHNA and CDR2 SNTAGT. The CDR3 extends over 14 amino acids. V trimming: 10 bases; J trimming: 3 bases; junction bases outside the gene matches: 10. CDR3 region: CAIRDRSIYTEAFF. Written as DNA, the CDR3 is TGTGCCATCCGGGACAGGTCCATCTACACTGAAGCTTTCTTT.

This chain links TRBV7-9 with TRBJ2-7; possible D gene TRBD2, 6 bases. The CDR3 sequence is 15 residues long. V lost 5 bases and J lost 2, with 16 bases in between. Germline CDR1 SEHNR, CDR2 FQNEAQ (reference sequence). The CDR3 DNA follows: TGTGCCAGCAGCACCCGGACCGGAGGGGCCTACGAGCAGTACTTC. Its protein is CASSTRTGGAYEQYF.